The clone carrying this TCR beta chain was seen only once. The CDR3 sequence is 13 residues long. Germline V lookup: CDR1 SGHAT, CDR2 FQNNGV. J lost 7 bases, V lost 8 bases, and 10 bases had no gene match. This record comes from a study of control samples from healthy donors and cancer patients. The repertoire was sequenced with immunoSEQ multiplex PCR; TCRdb's copy has only in-frame clones and lacks some. Of tens of thousands of clones listed, approximately 94% were seen once; the top ten hold 4.8%. The material sequenced was blood. The clonotype was recovered from a young woman in good health. V usage is TRBV11-2 and J usage is TRBJ2-7, with 8 bases matching TRBD1. The CDR3 bases are TGTGCCAGCGCCAGACAGGGGCACTGGGAGCAGTACTTC. Its translation: CASARQGHWEQYF. Filled out from reference TRBV11-2 and TRBJ2-7, the complete variable domain reads EAGVAQSPRYKIIEKRQSVAFWCNPISGHATLYWYQQILGQGPKLLIQFQNNGVVDDSQLPKDRFSAERLKGVDSTLKIQPAKLEDSAVYLCASARQGHWEQYFGPGTRLTVT.